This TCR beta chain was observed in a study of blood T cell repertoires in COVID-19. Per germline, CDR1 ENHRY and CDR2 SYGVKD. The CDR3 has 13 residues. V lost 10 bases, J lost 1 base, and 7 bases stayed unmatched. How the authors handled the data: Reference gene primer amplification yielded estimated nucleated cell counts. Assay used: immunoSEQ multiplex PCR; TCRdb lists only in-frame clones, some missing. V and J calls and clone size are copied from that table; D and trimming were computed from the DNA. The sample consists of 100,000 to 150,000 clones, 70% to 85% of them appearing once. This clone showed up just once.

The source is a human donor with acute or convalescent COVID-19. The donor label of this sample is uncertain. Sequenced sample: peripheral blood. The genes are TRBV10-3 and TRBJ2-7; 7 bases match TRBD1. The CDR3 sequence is CANATGRSYEQYF. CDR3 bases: TGTGCCAACGCGACAGGGCGGTCCTACGAGCAGTACTTC.